The 5 T cell receptor beta chains given below trace back to one sample, sequenced in a study of blood T cell repertoires in COVID-19. Libraries were prepared by immunoSEQ multiplex PCR; TCRdb keeps only in-frame clonotypes and omits some of them. This table has fewer than 250,000 clones, around 81% appearing once. The sample consisted of peripheral blood. These receptors all come from a man aged 55-75 years with COVID-19, enrolled during active disease.

The chain recombines TRBV5-4 with TRBJ2-3; the match to TRBD2 covers 7 bases. This CDR3 is 15 amino acids long. Germline V gene sequence: CDR1 SGHNT, CDR2 YYREEE (reference sequence). V lost 3 bases and J lost 7; bases outside the gene matches: 11. CDR3 loop: CASSSRDYQANTQYF. The CDR3 coding sequence is TGTGCCAGCAGCTCCCGGGACTACCAAGCTAATACGCAGTATTTT. Using reference TRBV5-4 and TRBJ2-3 for the parts outside the CDR3, the full variable domain is ETGVTQSPTHLIKTRGQQVTLRCSSQSGHNTVSWYQQALGQGPQFIFQYYREEENGRGNFPPRFSGLQFPNYSSELNVNALELDDSALYLCASSSRDYQANTQYFGPGTRLTVL.

The rearrangement joins TRBV19 to TRBJ1-5; no firm D call. Germline-derived CDR1 and CDR2 are LNHDA and SQIVND (reference sequence). The CDR3 sequence is 14 residues long. V gave up 10 bases and J gave up 0 bases, with 13 bases separating them. This chain's CDR3 is CATRGTDSNQPQHF. The CDR3 coding sequence is TGTGCCACCCGCGGAACGGATAGCAATCAGCCCCAGCATTTT.

The rearrangement uses TRBV12-3 or TRBV12-4 and TRBJ1-2; D remains unclear. Trimming left V 4 bases short and J 4 bases short, with 7 bases between. The CDR3 sequence is 12 residues long. The CDR3 here is CASSSAGYGYTF. For the CDR3, the DNA is TGTGCCAGCAGTTCCGCCGGCTATGGCTACACCTTC.

This clone has only a few counts. No conserved phenylalanine or tryptophan ends this CDR3, so it is likely a read error. Because the CDR3's place on the DNA is in doubt, the DNA is left out and the CDR3 is given as listed by TCRdb. The rearrangement uses TRBV5-1 and TRBJ2-7; TRBD1, as called in the table, went unchecked against the DNA. Germline V gene data show CDR1 as SGHRS and CDR2 as YFSETQ. The CDR3 length is 10 residues, termini included. The CDR3 spells CASRAAGAPD.

This clone occurred once. V usage is TRBV11-2 and J usage is TRBJ1-4; D gene uncertain. Germline V gives CDR1 SGHAT, CDR2 FQNNGV. CDR3 length: 15 residues. V lost 5 bases, J lost 5 bases, and 15 bases lay in between. CDR3: CASSRLVAGNEKLFF. The CDR3 DNA reads as TGTGCCAGCAGCCGATTGGTGGCCGGGAATGAAAAACTGTTTTTT.